The 22 T cell receptor beta chains below were found in one sample sequenced in a study of T cell responses to AZD1222 COVID-19 vaccine. The data were produced by immunoSEQ multiplex PCR, yet TCRdb's version contains in-frame clones alone and is incomplete. The data hold over 100,000 clones, with approximately 83% observed a single time. Sequenced here: peripheral blood, sampled on day 0 of AZD1222 vaccination. All receptors derive from an adult in good health.

The CDR3 DNA sequence: TGTGCCAGCAGGCGACAGGCTTTGGATGGCTACACCTTC. This codes for CASRRQALDGYTF. V gene TRBV28 combines with J gene TRBJ1-2, with a possible D match to TRBD1 (6 bases). V lost 6 bases and J 6 bases, leaving 14 bases between the germline ends. This CDR3 has 13 residues. Germline CDR1 is MDHEN and CDR2 is SYDVKM.

The rearrangement uses TRBV18 and TRBJ2-6; 7 bases are shared with TRBD1. Germline-derived CDR1 and CDR2 are KGHSH and LQKENI. Losses at the gene ends were 6 bases for V and 4 bases for J; bases not matched to a gene: 6. This CDR3 is built from 15 residues. The DNA for the CDR3 is TGTGCCAGCTCTGCCGGGACAGAAGGGGCCAACGTCCTGACTTTC. It translates to CASSAGTEGANVLTF.

V and J are TRBV7-2 and TRBJ2-5; the match to TRBD2 covers 8 bases. The germline V gene has CDR1 SGHTA and CDR2 FQGNSA. CDR3 length equals 16 residues. Unmatched junction bases numbered 13, after V lost 5 bases and J lost 5 bases. This CDR3 is CASSPPGSGSRETQYF. For the CDR3, the DNA is TGTGCCAGCAGCCCTCCGGGGAGCGGGAGTCGGGAGACCCAGTACTTC.

This chain links TRBV5-1 with TRBJ1-2; D unclear. The CDR3 has 14 amino acids. Germline CDR1 reads SGHRS; CDR2 reads YFSETQ. V was shortened by 4 bases and J by 1 base, with 11 bases between the two germline ends. CDR3 sequence reads: CASSQYGVNYGYTF. The CDR3 nucleotides read TGCGCCAGCAGCCAATACGGGGTTAACTATGGCTACACCTTC.

The V and J genes are TRBV27 and TRBJ2-7; 8 positions match TRBD2. Germline assignment: CDR1 MNHEY and CDR2 SMNVEV (reference sequence). This CDR3 contains 16 residues. J was trimmed by 5 bases and V by 6 bases; bases with no gene match: 15. CDR3 loop: CASSPPVRRGAHEQYF. CDR3 coding DNA: TGTGCCAGCAGCCCCCCCGTTCGGCGGGGGGCCCACGAGCAGTACTTC.

This clone showed up just a few times. V gene TRBV9 combines with J gene TRBJ2-3, with 10 bases fitting TRBD2. The CDR3 length is 17 residues. The germline CDR1 and CDR2 sequences are SGDLS and YYNGEE. V dropped 4 bases and J dropped 5; count of bases not matched to a gene: 13. Here the CDR3 reads CASSPSSTSGNEDTQYF. DNA for the CDR3: TGTGCCAGCAGCCCCTCGTCTACTAGCGGGAATGAAGATACGCAGTATTTT.

The V gene is TRBV18, the J gene TRBJ2-2, with D hard to call. This CDR3 is built from 14 residues. Per the germline V gene, CDR1 is KGHSH and CDR2 is LQKENI. Trimming removed 5 bases from V and 3 bases from J, with 10 bases in between. CDR3 nucleotides: TGTGCCAGCTCATTTCCGAGCGACACCGGGGAGCTGTTTTTT. Translation gives CASSFPSDTGELFF.

This clone was seen only once. The chain carries TRBV11-2 and TRBJ2-3; TRBD2 matches at 7 bases. After removal of 6 bases from V and 8 bases from J, the junction contained 5 bases not matched to a gene. The CDR3 runs to 12 residues. CDR1 SGHAT and CDR2 FQNNGV come from the germline V gene. The CDR3 sequence: CASSPSGITQYF. CDR3 nucleotides: TGTGCCAGCAGTCCAAGCGGGATTACGCAGTATTTT.

The CDR3 DNA reads TGTGCCTCCGATGATTACTCTGGGGCCAACGTCCTGACTTTC. Translating gives CASDDYSGANVLTF. The chain uses TRBV2 and TRBJ2-6; D is undetermined. Germline V gene data show CDR1 as SNHLY and CDR2 as FYNNEI. Trimming left V 11 bases short and J 0 bases short, with 11 bases between. The CDR3 consists of 14 residues.

This chain joins TRBV3-1 (or the pseudogene TRBV3-2) and TRBJ2-7; no clear D gene. The V gene lost 6 bases and the J gene lost 1 base, with 7 bases spanning the gap. Germline assignment: CDR1 LGHDT and CDR2 YNNKEL (reference sequence). This CDR3 is built from 12 residues. CDR3 sequence: CASSPNSYEQYF. The CDR3 DNA reads as TGTGCCAGCAGTCCGAATTCCTACGAGCAGTACTTC.

The chain recombines TRBV28 with TRBJ2-3; 7 nucleotides agree with TRBD2. Germline loops: CDR1 MDHEN, CDR2 SYDVKM. The V gene end was trimmed by 4 bases and the J gene end by 0 bases; junction bases not matched to a gene: 4. The length of the CDR3 is 15 residues. CDR3 DNA: TGTGCCAGCAGTTCCCCTAGCGGAAGCACAGATACGCAGTATTTT. This sequence encodes CASSSPSGSTDTQYF.

The genes are TRBV2 and TRBJ1-5; a possible D gene is TRBD1 (5 bases). Germline CDR1 reads SNHLY; CDR2 reads FYNNEI. V dropped 5 bases and J dropped 6 bases, with 11 bases sitting between them. This CDR3 is built from 13 residues. CDR3 loop: CASSLGVSQPQHF. The CDR3 nucleotides are TGTGCCAGCAGTTTGGGGGTGAGTCAGCCCCAGCATTTT.

The chain employs TRBV13 and TRBJ1-3, with D possibly matching TRBD1 (6 bases). CDR1 and CDR2 from the germline V gene are PRHDT and FYEKMQ (reference sequence). Trimming shortened V by 10 bases and J by 4 bases, and 11 bases separated the two germline ends. This CDR3 comprises 12 residues. CDR3 protein: CATLGTGNTIYF. As DNA, the CDR3 is TGTGCCACCCTAGGGACAGGAAACACCATATATTTT.

Here the CDR3 DNA reads TGTGCCAGCAGCCCCCCAGCGGGAGGGGGGGCAAGGCAGTTCTTC. This codes for CASSPPAGGGARQFF. The chain has TRBV3-1 (or the pseudogene TRBV3-2) and TRBJ2-1, with 10 bases matching TRBD2. V was clipped by 4 bases and J by 12 bases; unmatched bases: 12. Germline V gives CDR1 LGHDT, CDR2 YNNKEL (reference sequence). CDR3 length equals 15 residues.

The chain links TRBV6-1 to TRBJ1-5, with TRBD1 identical over 7 bases. Germline trimming cut 2 bases from V and 3 bases from J; bases unmatched to any gene: 10. The CDR3 spans 17 residues. The germline CDR1 and CDR2 sequences are MNHNS and SASEGT. CDR3 DNA sequence: TGTGCCAGCAGTGAAAGTGCAGGGGGTTTTACCAATCAGCCCCAGCATTTT. Protein product: CASSESAGGFTNQPQHF.

This chain joins TRBV28 and TRBJ2-5; the match to TRBD1 covers 8 bases. In germline, CDR1 is MDHEN, CDR2 SYDVKM. The CDR3 extends over 17 amino acids. The ends lost 6 bases at V and 2 bases at J; junction bases unmatched: 14. CDR3 loop: CASRTYSGTGSQETQYF. Written as DNA, the CDR3 is TGTGCCAGCAGGACCTATTCCGGGACAGGTTCACAAGAGACCCAGTACTTC. Together with reference TRBV28 and TRBJ2-5, the CDR3 gives the full variable domain: DVKVTQSSRYLVKRTGEKVFLECVQDMDHENMFWYRQDPGLGLRLIYFSYDVKMKEKGDIPEGYSVSREKKERFSLILESASTNQTSMYLCASRTYSGTGSQETQYFGPGTRLLVL.

The chain couples TRBV28 to TRBJ1-2, with 10 bases lining up with TRBD1. After removal of 11 bases from V and 4 bases from J, the junction contained 4 bases not matched to a gene. Germline CDR1 reads MDHEN; CDR2 reads SYDVKM. The CDR3 runs to 12 residues. CDR3 in DNA: TGTGCCCTCGGGACAGGGGCCTATGGCTACACCTTC. Translation: CALGTGAYGYTF.

The chain is built from TRBV25-1 and TRBJ2-7; D tentatively fits TRBD1 or TRBD2 (5 bases each). The germline gives CDR1 MGHDK, CDR2 SYGVNS. The CDR3 is 14 residues long. Trimming removed 6 bases at V and 4 bases at J, with 16 bases between. The CDR3 here is CASRGPGTLYEQYF. Here the CDR3 DNA reads TGTGCCAGCAGGGGCCCCGGGACCCTATACGAGCAGTACTTC.

The chain links TRBV6-2 or TRBV6-3 to TRBJ1-2; D is perhaps TRBD1 (6 bases). The CDR3 covers 14 residues. CDR1 is MNHEY and CDR2 is SVGEGT in the germline V gene. V lost 3 bases, J lost 6 bases, and 14 bases lay in between. The CDR3 nucleotides read TGTGCCAGCAGTTATAGTGGGACACCCCATGGCTACACCTTC. Translating it yields CASSYSGTPHGYTF.

This clone appeared a single time. The chain combines TRBV28 with TRBJ1-2; 8 bases agree with TRBD1. Per germline, CDR1 MDHEN and CDR2 SYDVKM. The V gene end was trimmed by 8 bases and the J gene end by 8 bases; junction bases not matched to a gene: 13. The CDR3 runs to 14 residues. CDR3 DNA sequence: TGTGCCAGCGGTTCACAGGGGGAGGGGTACGGCTACACCTTC. It translates to CASGSQGEGYGYTF.

The V gene is TRBV2, the J gene TRBJ2-3; 9 nucleotides agree with TRBD2. The V segment lost 6 bases and the J segment 4 bases; nucleotides outside the gene matches: 11. This CDR3 is 16 amino acids long. Germline-derived CDR1 and CDR2 are SNHLY and FYNNEI. The CDR3 is CASRSGVAGASDTQYF. The CDR3 nucleotides are TGTGCCAGCAGGTCGGGGGTAGCGGGGGCATCAGATACGCAGTATTTT.

V is TRBV7-6 and J is TRBJ1-2; D is uncertain. The CDR3 is 13 residues long. V was pared by 3 bases and J by 5 bases, with 10 bases between. Germline CDR1 reads SGHVS; CDR2 reads FNYEAQ. As DNA, the CDR3 is TGTGCCAGCAGCTTGGCGGGCTTTTATGGCTACACCTTC. It is translated as CASSLAGFYGYTF.